The clone carrying this T cell receptor (beta chain) was seen just once. Its antigen is unidentified. This specimen belongs to a study of OX40 agonist ivuxolimab in advanced cancers. Overall study context: With a range of roughly 20 to 79, age averaged about 59 years, and 65% to 90% were male.

The method was immunoSEQ multiplex PCR; TCRdb's version includes in-frame clones alone and lacks a portion of them. The sample consists of about 99,000 clones, 90% to 95% of them appearing once. Overall study findings and caveats: Both CD4+ and CD8+ T cell populations in blood had undergone clonal expansion by week 6 at 0.1 to 3.0 mg/kg. More expanded clones were found, on average, in CD8+ than in CD4+ T cells.

With baseline, cycle 4 day 1, and cycle 7 day 1 as timepoints, blood was sampled. Germline values: CDR1 SGHRS, CDR2 YFSETQ. Germline trimming cut 4 bases from V and 6 bases from J; bases unmatched to any gene: 12. The CDR3 consists of 16 residues. Specimen: CD4+ or CD8+ T cells sorted from blood, collected in a trial of the OX40 agonist ivuxolimab. This receptor was identified in an adult with an advanced solid tumor such as melanoma, head and neck, liver or kidney cancer. The rearrangement joins TRBV5-1 to TRBJ2-3; 9 bases agree with TRBD1. CDR3 region: CASSQTTGTGFDTQYF. The CDR3 DNA reads TGCGCCAGCAGCCAAACGACCGGGACAGGGTTTGATACGCAGTATTTT.